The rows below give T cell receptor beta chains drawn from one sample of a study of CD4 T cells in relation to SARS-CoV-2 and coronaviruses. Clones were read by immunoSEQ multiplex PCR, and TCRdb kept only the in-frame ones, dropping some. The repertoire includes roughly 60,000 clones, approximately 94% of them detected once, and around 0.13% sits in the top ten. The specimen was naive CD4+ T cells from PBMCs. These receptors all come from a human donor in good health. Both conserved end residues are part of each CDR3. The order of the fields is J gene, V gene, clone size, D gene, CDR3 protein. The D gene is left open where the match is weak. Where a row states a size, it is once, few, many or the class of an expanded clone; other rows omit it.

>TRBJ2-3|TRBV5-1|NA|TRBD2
CASSLVAGAASDTQYF
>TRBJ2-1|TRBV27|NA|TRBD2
CASSVTQAGGPYWGEQFF
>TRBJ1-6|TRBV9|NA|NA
CASSVTGGPLHF
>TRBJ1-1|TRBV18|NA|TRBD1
CASSLDRVFTEAFF
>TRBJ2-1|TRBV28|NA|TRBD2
CASSRGGGNEQFF
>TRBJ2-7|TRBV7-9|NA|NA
CASSLGGAGEQYF
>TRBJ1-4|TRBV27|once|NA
CASSPRGGTNEKLFF
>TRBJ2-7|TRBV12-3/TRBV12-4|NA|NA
CASSLPGVYEQYF
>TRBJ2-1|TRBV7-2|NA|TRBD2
CASSLERGHHNEQFF
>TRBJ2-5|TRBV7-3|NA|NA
CASSPHLGETQYF
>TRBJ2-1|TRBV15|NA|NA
CATSTLPGLLSYNEQFF